Shown below are 2 T cell receptor beta chains from a single sample sequenced in a study of blood T cell repertoires in COVID-19. Profiled with immunoSEQ multiplex PCR; TCRdb holds only in-frame clones, not every one. The table includes about 170,000 clones, about nine tenths detected once. Source material: PBMCs or T cells enriched from blood (not recorded which). The receptors were gathered from a young woman who had recovered from COVID-19.

This sequence joins TRBV20-1 and TRBJ2-7, with TRBD1 as a possible D gene (6 bases). V was cut by 3 bases and J by 0 bases, with 12 bases left in between. The CDR3 contains 14 residues. CDR1 is DFQATT and CDR2 is SNEGSKA in the germline V gene (reference sequence). CDR3 sequence: CSASLGHSSYEQYF. The DNA of the CDR3 is TGCAGTGCTAGTTTGGGACACTCCTCCTACGAGCAGTACTTC.

This chain uses TRBV6-2 or TRBV6-3 with TRBJ2-3; tentative D call: TRBD2 (6 bases). The V end lost 5 bases, the J end lost 4 bases, and 10 bases lay between the germline ends. Germline V gene data show CDR1 as MNHEY and CDR2 as SVGEGT. This CDR3 is 13 amino acids long. This CDR3 is CASSLGLPDTQYF. CDR3 coding DNA: TGTGCCAGCAGTCTGGGACTTCCAGATACGCAGTATTTT.